This TCR beta chain derives from a study of cytomegalovirus exposure and HLA in healthy donors. Study at large: Earlier, almost 120 million unique TCR beta sequences were recovered from around 180 million T cells by an analysis.

The CDR3 spans 15 residues. Trimming cost V 4 bases and J 4 bases, with 17 bases left between them. Germline V CDR1 and CDR2: MNHEY, SVGAGI. The count of this clone is one. This PCR relied on a set of 60 Vbeta primers and 13 Jbeta primers. Original analysis: In a later analysis, the count reached roughly 80 million unique TCR beta chains, with around 11 million shared. Assay: immunoSEQ multiplex PCR; the TCRdb copy retains only in-frame clones and omits some. The V and J calls and clone size were taken over from that table, and D and trimming were inferred from the DNA. Here the sample spans 59,000 or so clones, around 86% being singletons.

This receptor was obtained from a female donor in good health and CMV-seronegative. Sequenced: PBMCs. The chain is built from TRBV6-5 and TRBJ2-7; D is perhaps TRBD1 (6 bases). CDR3 residues: CASSSRQAGRYEQYF. The DNA for the CDR3 is TGTGCCAGCAGTTCCAGACAGGCCGGGCGGTACGAGCAGTACTTC.